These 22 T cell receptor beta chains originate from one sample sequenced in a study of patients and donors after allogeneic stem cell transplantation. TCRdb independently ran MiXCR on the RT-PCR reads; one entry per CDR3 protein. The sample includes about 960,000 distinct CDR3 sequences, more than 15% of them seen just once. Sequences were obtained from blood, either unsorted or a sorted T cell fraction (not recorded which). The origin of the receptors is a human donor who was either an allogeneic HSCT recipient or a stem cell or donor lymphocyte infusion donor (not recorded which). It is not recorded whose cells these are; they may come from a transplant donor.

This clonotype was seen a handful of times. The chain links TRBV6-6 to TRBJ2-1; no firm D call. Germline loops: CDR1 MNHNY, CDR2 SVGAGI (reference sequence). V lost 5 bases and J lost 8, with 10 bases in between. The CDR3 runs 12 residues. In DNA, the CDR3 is TGTGCCAGCAGTCGAAGGCAGGATGAGCAGTTCTTC. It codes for CASSRRQDEQFF.

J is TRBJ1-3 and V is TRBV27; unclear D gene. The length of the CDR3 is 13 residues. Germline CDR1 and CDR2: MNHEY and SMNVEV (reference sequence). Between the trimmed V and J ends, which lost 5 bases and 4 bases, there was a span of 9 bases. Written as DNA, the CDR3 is TGTGCCAGCAGTCGAGAAATCGGAAACACCATATATTTT. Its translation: CASSREIGNTIYF.

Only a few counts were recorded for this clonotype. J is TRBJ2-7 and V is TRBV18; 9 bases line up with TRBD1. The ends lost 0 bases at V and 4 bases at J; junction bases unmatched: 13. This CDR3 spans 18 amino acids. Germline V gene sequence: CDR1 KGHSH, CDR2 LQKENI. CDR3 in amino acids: CASSPPLRDRDYLYEQYF. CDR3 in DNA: TGTGCCAGCTCACCACCGTTAAGGGACAGGGATTACCTTTACGAGCAGTACTTC.

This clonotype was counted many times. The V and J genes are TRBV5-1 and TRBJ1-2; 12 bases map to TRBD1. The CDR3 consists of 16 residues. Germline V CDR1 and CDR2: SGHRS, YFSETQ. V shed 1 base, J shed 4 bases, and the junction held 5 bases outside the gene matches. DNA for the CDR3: TGCGCCAGCAGCTTGATTTCGGGACAGGGGGCCTATGGCTACACCTTC. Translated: CASSLISGQGAYGYTF. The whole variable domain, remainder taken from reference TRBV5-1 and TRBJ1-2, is KAGVTQTPRYLIKTRGQQVTLSCSPISGHRSVSWYQQTPGQGLQFLFEYFSETQRNKGNFPGRFSGRQFSNSRSEMNVSTLELGDSALYLCASSLISGQGAYGYTFGSGTRLTVV.

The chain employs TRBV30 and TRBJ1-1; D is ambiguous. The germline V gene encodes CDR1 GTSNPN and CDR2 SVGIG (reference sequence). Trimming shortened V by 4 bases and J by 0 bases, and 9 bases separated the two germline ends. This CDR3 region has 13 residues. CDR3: CAWTGFMNTEAFF. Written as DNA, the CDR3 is TGTGCCTGGACAGGTTTCATGAACACTGAAGCTTTCTTT.

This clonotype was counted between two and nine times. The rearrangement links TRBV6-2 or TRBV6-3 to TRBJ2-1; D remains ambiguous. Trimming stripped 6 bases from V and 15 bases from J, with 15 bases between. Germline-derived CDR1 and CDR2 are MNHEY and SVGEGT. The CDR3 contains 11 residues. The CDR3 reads CASSTSIWLFF. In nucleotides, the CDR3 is TGTGCCAGCAGCACCAGTATTTGGTTGTTCTTC.

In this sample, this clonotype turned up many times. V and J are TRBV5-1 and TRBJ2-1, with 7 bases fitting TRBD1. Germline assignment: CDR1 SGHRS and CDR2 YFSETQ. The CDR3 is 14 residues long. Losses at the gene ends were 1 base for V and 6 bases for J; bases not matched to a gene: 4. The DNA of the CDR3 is TGCGCCAGCAGCTTGACAGGGGCAGGCAATGAGCAGTTCTTC. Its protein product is CASSLTGAGNEQFF.

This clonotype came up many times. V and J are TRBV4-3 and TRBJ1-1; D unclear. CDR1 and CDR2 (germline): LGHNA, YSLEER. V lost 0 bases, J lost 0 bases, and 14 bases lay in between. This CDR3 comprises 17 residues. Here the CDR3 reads CASSQDRPDTMNTEAFF. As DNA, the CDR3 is TGCGCCAGCAGCCAAGATAGGCCAGACACTATGAACACTGAAGCTTTCTTT.

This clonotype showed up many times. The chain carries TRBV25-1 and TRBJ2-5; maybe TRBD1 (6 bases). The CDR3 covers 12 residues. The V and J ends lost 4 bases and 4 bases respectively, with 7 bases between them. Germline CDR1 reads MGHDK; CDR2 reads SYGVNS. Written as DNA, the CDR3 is TGTGCCAGCAGTGCAGGGGCAGAGACCCAGTACTTC. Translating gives CASSAGAETQYF.

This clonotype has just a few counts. The CDR3 region is CATSDFPSGGAPHQETQYF. The CDR3 region has the DNA TGTGCCACCAGTGATTTTCCTAGCGGGGGGGCCCCCCATCAAGAGACCCAGTACTTC. The chain recombines TRBV24-1 with TRBJ2-5, with 12 bases that match TRBD2. V shed 1 base and J 2 bases; nucleotides not matched to a gene: 10. Germline loops: CDR1 KGHDR, CDR2 SFDVKD. The CDR3 runs 19 residues.

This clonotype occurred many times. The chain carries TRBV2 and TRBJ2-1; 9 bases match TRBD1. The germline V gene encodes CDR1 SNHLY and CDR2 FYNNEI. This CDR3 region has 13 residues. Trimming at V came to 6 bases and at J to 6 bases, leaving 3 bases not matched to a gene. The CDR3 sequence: CASRGQGGNEQFF. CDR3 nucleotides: TGTGCCAGCAGGGGACAGGGCGGCAATGAGCAGTTCTTC.

The CDR3 region has the DNA TGCAGTGTCGATGGATCAGGGACAGGGGGCACAGATACGCAGTATTTT. This encodes CSVDGSGTGGTDTQYF. The chain recombines TRBV20-1 with TRBJ2-3, with 10 positions matching TRBD1. Germline CDR1 DFQATT, CDR2 SNEGSKA (reference sequence). Losses at the gene ends were 7 bases for V and 1 base for J; bases not matched to a gene: 11. The CDR3 sequence is 16 residues long.

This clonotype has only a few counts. The CDR3 DNA reads as TGTGCCAGCAGCCAAGATTCTTCGTGGACCGGGAGGGGTACTGAAGCTTTCTTT. This translates into CASSQDSSWTGRGTEAFF. This sequence joins TRBV4-2 and TRBJ1-1, with D possibly being TRBD1 (5 bases). The CDR3 covers 18 residues. Looked up from germline, CDR1 is LGHNA and CDR2 is YNFKEQ. V gave up 0 bases and J gave up 5 bases, with 22 bases separating them.

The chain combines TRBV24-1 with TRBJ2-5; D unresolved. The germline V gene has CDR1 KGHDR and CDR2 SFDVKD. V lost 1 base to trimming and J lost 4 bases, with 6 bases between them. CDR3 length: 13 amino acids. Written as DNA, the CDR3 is TGTGCCACCAGTGATTTTCCCTTAGAGACCCAGTACTTC. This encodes CATSDFPLETQYF.

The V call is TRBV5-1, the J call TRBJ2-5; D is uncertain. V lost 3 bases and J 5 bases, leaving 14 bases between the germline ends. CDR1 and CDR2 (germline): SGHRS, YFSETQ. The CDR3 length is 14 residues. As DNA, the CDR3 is TGCGCCAGCAGCTGGCAGGCGGCCCGGGAGACCCAGTACTTC. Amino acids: CASSWQAARETQYF.

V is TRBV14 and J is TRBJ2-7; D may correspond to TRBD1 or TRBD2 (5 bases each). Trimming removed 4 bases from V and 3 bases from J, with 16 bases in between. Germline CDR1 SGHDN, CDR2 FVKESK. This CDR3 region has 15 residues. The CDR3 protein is CASSPSRGRDYEQYF. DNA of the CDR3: TGTGCCAGCAGCCCTTCCCGGGGCCGGGACTACGAGCAGTACTTC.

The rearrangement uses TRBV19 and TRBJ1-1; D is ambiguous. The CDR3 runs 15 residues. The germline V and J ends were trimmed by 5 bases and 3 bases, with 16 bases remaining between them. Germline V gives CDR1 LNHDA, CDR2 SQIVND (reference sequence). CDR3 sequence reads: CASSPRPGRDTEAFF. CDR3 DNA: TGTGCCAGTAGTCCCCGGCCGGGGAGGGACACTGAAGCTTTCTTT.

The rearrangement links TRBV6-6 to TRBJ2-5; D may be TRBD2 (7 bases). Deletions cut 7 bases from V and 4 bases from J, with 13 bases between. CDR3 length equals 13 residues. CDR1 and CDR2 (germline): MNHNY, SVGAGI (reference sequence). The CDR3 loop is CASIGGGRETQYF. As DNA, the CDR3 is TGTGCCAGCATTGGGGGGGGGCGAGAGACCCAGTACTTC.

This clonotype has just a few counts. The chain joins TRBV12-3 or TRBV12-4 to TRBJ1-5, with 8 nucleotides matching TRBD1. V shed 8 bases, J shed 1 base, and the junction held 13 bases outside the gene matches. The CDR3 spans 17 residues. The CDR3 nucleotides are TGTGCCAGCGATTACACAGGGGGGCAGGGGAGCAATCAGCCCCAGCATTTT. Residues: CASDYTGGQGSNQPQHF.

CDR3 protein: CASSWALLAKNIQYF. CDR3 coding DNA: TGCGCCAGCAGCTGGGCACTCCTAGCCAAAAACATTCAGTACTTC. This sequence joins TRBV5-1 and TRBJ2-4; D not resolved. The CDR3 consists of 15 residues. Trimming cost V 3 bases and J 0 bases, with 10 bases left between them. Looked up from germline, CDR1 is SGHRS and CDR2 is YFSETQ.

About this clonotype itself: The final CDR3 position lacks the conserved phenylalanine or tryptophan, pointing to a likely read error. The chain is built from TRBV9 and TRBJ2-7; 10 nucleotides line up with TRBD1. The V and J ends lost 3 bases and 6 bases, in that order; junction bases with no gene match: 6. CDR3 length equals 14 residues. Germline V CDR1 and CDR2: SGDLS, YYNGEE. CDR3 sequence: CASSAPGQGSEQYL. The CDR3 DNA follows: TGTGCCAGCAGCGCCCCGGGACAGGGGTCCGAGCAGTACTTA.

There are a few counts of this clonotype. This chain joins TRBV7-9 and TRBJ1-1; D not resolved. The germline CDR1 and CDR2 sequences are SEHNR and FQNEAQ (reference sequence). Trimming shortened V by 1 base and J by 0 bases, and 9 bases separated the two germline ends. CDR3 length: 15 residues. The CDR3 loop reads CASSLEGILNTEAFF. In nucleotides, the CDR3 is TGTGCCAGCAGCTTAGAAGGGATCCTGAACACTGAAGCTTTCTTT.